The 24 T cell receptor beta chains below were found in one sample sequenced in a study of graft-versus-host responses after intestinal transplantation. These receptors' targets are unknown. Some clones are missing from TCRdb's copy, which holds only in-frame ones; the method was immunoSEQ multiplex PCR. The sample contains more than 100,000 clones, over 80% of which appear only once. The sample in question was unstimulated CD4+ T cells sorted from spleen or lymph node cells, obtained before intestinal transplant. The receptor set was obtained from a human donor who received an intestinal transplant.

The rearrangement links TRBV7-9 to TRBJ2-7; D gene ambiguous. Germline CDR1 is SEHNR and CDR2 is FQNEAQ (reference sequence). The CDR3 runs 14 residues. V shed 5 bases and J shed 2 bases, with 13 bases lying between them. Written as DNA, the CDR3 is TGTGCCAGCAGCACTCGGACCCCTACCTACGAGCAGTACTTC. This codes for CASSTRTPTYEQYF.

The chain couples TRBV21-1 to TRBJ1-4; the table's D call, TRBD1, was not checked against the DNA. TRBV21-1 is reported as a pseudogene. The CDR3 loop spans 18 amino acids. This CDR3 is CASSKNVEQPATNEKLFF. The CDR3 DNA reads TGTGCCAGCAGCAAAAATGTAGAACAGCCTGCAACTAATGAAAAACTGTTTTTT.

V and J are TRBV7-2 and TRBJ2-1; the match to TRBD2 covers 9 bases. Germline values: CDR1 SGHTA, CDR2 FQGNSA. Trimming removed 4 bases from V and 4 bases from J; junction bases left unmatched: 11. The CDR3 is 17 amino acids. The CDR3 nucleotides are TGTGCCAGCAGCTACCCCCTGACTAGCGGTCGATACAATGAGCAGTTCTTC. Its translation is CASSYPLTSGRYNEQFF.

This clone was detected once. The genes are TRBV23-1 and TRBJ1-4, with 7 positions matching TRBD1. TRBV23-1 is an ORF for which the function is uncertain. This CDR3 has 17 amino acids. V was clipped by 5 bases and J by 2 bases; unmatched bases: 11. The CDR3 protein is CASSVNVKGQTNEKLFF. CDR3 DNA sequence: TGCGCCAGCAGTGTGAATGTGAAGGGACAGACTAATGAAAAACTGTTTTTT.

The chain carries TRBV10-3 and TRBJ2-5; no firm D call. This CDR3 is built from 14 residues. Germline V gene sequence: CDR1 ENHRY, CDR2 SYGVKD. The ends were cut back, 7 bases at V and 7 bases at J, with 19 bases in the middle. CDR3 protein: CAITGTWGDRTQYF. In nucleotides, the CDR3 is TGTGCCATCACCGGAACTTGGGGTGATAGGACCCAGTACTTC.

This clone was seen just once. This chain connects TRBV4-2 to TRBJ1-2, with TRBD1 as a possible D gene (5 bases). The CDR3 runs to 17 residues. Germline V lookup: CDR1 LGHNA, CDR2 YNFKEQ. The ends were cut back, 0 bases at V and 4 bases at J, with 18 bases in the middle. CDR3 residues: CASSQDTGAKGVYGYTF. CDR3 nucleotides: TGTGCCAGCAGCCAAGACACCGGGGCAAAAGGGGTCTATGGCTACACCTTC.

The chain couples TRBV13 to TRBJ2-4; TRBD2 is a possible D gene (6 bases). The CDR3 covers 13 residues. CDR1 and CDR2 from the germline V gene are PRHDT and FYEKMQ (reference sequence). V gave up 3 bases and J gave up 6 bases, with 9 bases separating them. In nucleotides, the CDR3 is TGTGCCAGCAGCTTTAGCGGAGGAAACATTCAGTACTTC. It specifies CASSFSGGNIQYF.

The rearrangement joins TRBV30 to TRBJ2-7, with D unresolved. This CDR3 region has 10 residues. V lost 1 base to trimming and J lost 9 bases, with 7 bases between them. Germline lookup yields CDR1 GTSNPN and CDR2 SVGIG (reference sequence). Here the CDR3 DNA reads TGTGCCTGGAGTGCCCCACCGCAGTACTTC. Amino acids: CAWSAPPQYF.

The chain combines TRBV18 with TRBJ2-2, with 8 bases fitting TRBD1. Germline values: CDR1 KGHSH, CDR2 LQKENI. The CDR3 consists of 15 residues. V shed 2 bases and J 3 bases; nucleotides not matched to a gene: 2. Here the CDR3 DNA reads TGTGCCAGCTCACCAGTGACAGGGGACACCGGGGAGCTGTTTTTT. This codes for CASSPVTGDTGELFF.

V gene TRBV20-1 combines with J gene TRBJ2-1; D might be TRBD2 (5 bases). Germline assignment: CDR1 DFQATT and CDR2 SNEGSKA (reference sequence). This CDR3 is built from 10 residues. V lost 8 bases and J 4 bases, leaving 6 bases between the germline ends. Here the CDR3 reads CSSGYNEQFF. The CDR3, as DNA: TGCAGTAGCGGTTACAATGAGCAGTTCTTC.

This chain uses TRBV5-1 with TRBJ2-6; 10 bases line up with TRBD2. With 1 base clipped from V and 0 bases from J, the junction kept 7 bases outside the gene matches. The germline V gene has CDR1 SGHRS and CDR2 YFSETQ. CDR3 length: 19 amino acids. The CDR3 loop reads CASSLPPGLAASGANVLTF. In DNA, the CDR3 is TGCGCCAGCAGCTTGCCACCCGGACTAGCGGCCTCTGGGGCCAACGTCCTGACTTTC.

The chain uses TRBV7-9 and TRBJ1-4, with 12 positions matching TRBD1. This CDR3 comprises 17 residues. V was pared by 4 bases and J by 8 bases, with 11 bases of the junction left unmatched. Germline V gene lookup returns CDR1 SEHNR and CDR2 FQNEAQ (reference sequence). CDR3 sequence (DNA): TGTGCCAGCAGCTCTGCCGGGACAGGGGGCGCTGGGGAAAAACTGTTTTTT. It encodes CASSSAGTGGAGEKLFF.

The table lists this clone with a few counts. The J gene is TRBJ1-2, the V gene TRBV6-6; possibly TRBD1 for D (5 bases). Per germline, CDR1 MNHNY and CDR2 SVGAGI (reference sequence). CDR3 length equals 15 residues. Trimming left V 0 bases short and J 8 bases short, with 16 bases between. The CDR3 sequence: CASSYSLFEGDGYTF. CDR3 sequence (DNA): TGTGCCAGCAGTTACTCTTTATTTGAAGGGGACGGCTACACCTTC.

This clone was found once. The sample has other DNA sequences that encode this CDR3 too. The genes are TRBV11-2 and TRBJ2-3; tentatively, D is TRBD1 (5 bases). Germline V gives CDR1 SGHAT, CDR2 FQNNGV. V was shortened by 5 bases and J by 6 bases, with 15 bases between the two germline ends. This CDR3 has 14 amino acids. The CDR3 nucleotides read TGTGCCAGCAGCCATGAACAGGTCTCGGATACGCAGTATTTT. This sequence encodes CASSHEQVSDTQYF.

This sequence joins TRBV18 and TRBJ1-2; D uncertain. This CDR3 is built from 14 residues. The V end lost 3 bases, the J end lost 0 bases, and 8 bases lay between the germline ends. The germline V gene encodes CDR1 KGHSH and CDR2 LQKENI. CDR3 sequence: CASSPGEANYGYTF. In nucleotides, the CDR3 is TGTGCCAGCTCACCGGGAGAAGCTAACTATGGCTACACCTTC.

The chain is built from TRBV18 and TRBJ1-5, with D possibly matching TRBD1 (6 bases). Germline V lookup: CDR1 KGHSH, CDR2 LQKENI. The CDR3 is 14 residues long. Trimming removed 3 bases from V and 5 bases from J, with 11 bases in between. CDR3 DNA: TGTGCCAGCTCACCTAACAGGGAACATCAGCCCCAGCATTTT. It translates to CASSPNREHQPQHF.

This chain connects TRBV29-1 to TRBJ2-5; D perhaps matches TRBD2 (7 bases). Per the germline V gene, CDR1 is SQVTM and CDR2 is ANQGSEA. Between the trimmed V and J ends, which lost 6 bases and 4 bases, there was a span of 18 bases. This CDR3 contains 14 residues. DNA of the CDR3: TGCAGCGTGGACGTCTTAGGGGGGGGAGAGACCCAGTACTTC. Translation: CSVDVLGGGETQYF.

A word on this clone: A junction boundary mismatches the germline segment, possibly from a read error. This chain uses TRBV4-1 with TRBJ2-7; D uncertain. This CDR3 is built from 16 residues. Germline values: CDR1 MGHRA, CDR2 YSYEKL. CDR3 amino acids: CASSQEFGVLVGDTIF. The CDR3 DNA is TGCGCCAGCAGCCAAGAGTTCGGAGTTCTAGTCGGCGACACGATCTTC.

For the CDR3, the DNA is TGTGCCATCAGTGAGGGATTGAGGGGGACTAATGAAAAACTGTTTTTT. Protein sequence: CAISEGLRGTNEKLFF. J is TRBJ1-4 and V is TRBV10-3, with D possibly TRBD1 on 6 matching bases. The germline V and J ends were trimmed by 2 bases and 2 bases, with 12 bases remaining between them. The length of the CDR3 is 16 residues. Germline V gene sequence: CDR1 ENHRY, CDR2 SYGVKD.

The CDR3 reads CASSEPGITAHEQYF. CDR3 sequence (DNA): TGTGCCAGCAGTGAACCCGGGATCACCGCCCACGAGCAGTACTTC. This chain uses TRBV6-1 with TRBJ2-7; D may be TRBD2 (5 bases). Germline lookup yields CDR1 MNHNS and CDR2 SASEGT. The CDR3 is 15 residues long. V lost 2 bases, J lost 5 bases, and 16 bases lay in between.

The count of this clone is one. This chain uses TRBV4-1 with TRBJ2-1; TRBD2 matches at 9 bases. The CDR3 has 18 residues. After removal of 1 base from V and 6 bases from J, the junction contained 13 bases not matched to a gene. Germline V gene lookup returns CDR1 MGHRA and CDR2 YSYEKL. The CDR3 DNA is TGCGCCAGCAGCCAAGTACTAGCGGGTTTGAGTATTGGCAATGAGCAGTTCTTC. Its translation is CASSQVLAGLSIGNEQFF.

The V gene is TRBV10-1, the J gene TRBJ2-3; TRBD2 agrees at 9 bases. With V trimmed by 2 bases and J by 6 bases, 6 bases remained unmatched. The CDR3 totals 15 residues. Germline V gene sequence: CDR1 WNHNN, CDR2 SYGVQD (reference sequence). The CDR3 DNA reads as TGCGCCAGCAGTGAGGGGATAGCGGGGGCCGATACGCAGTATTTT. It translates to CASSEGIAGADTQYF.

The CDR3 is CASSPTVLTGETQYF. CDR3 sequence (DNA): TGTGCCAGCAGTCCGACTGTCCTCACAGGGGAGACCCAGTACTTC. The rearrangement joins TRBV6-1 to TRBJ2-5; TRBD1 is a possible D gene (6 bases). The CDR3 is 15 residues long. V shed 5 bases and J shed 5 bases, with 18 bases lying between them. Germline assignment: CDR1 MNHNS and CDR2 SASEGT.

The gene calls are TRBV10-3 and TRBJ2-5, with a weak D call TRBD1 (6 bases). CDR1 and CDR2 from the germline V gene are ENHRY and SYGVKD. V lost 2 bases and J 4 bases, leaving 17 bases between the germline ends. The CDR3 covers 16 residues. The CDR3 here is CAISESRDKEGETQYF. In DNA form, the CDR3 reads TGTGCCATCAGTGAGAGCCGGGACAAAGAAGGAGAGACCCAGTACTTC.